This TCR beta chain was recorded in a study of early T cells in non-severe SARS-CoV-2 infection. Study context: Bulk RNA from unsorted whole blood was sequenced; chains were unpaired.

The TCR library protocol attached unique molecular identifiers to the individual cDNA molecules. In TCRdb, the 5' RACE reads were re-called with MiXCR into one record per CDR3 protein. Of about 50,000 distinct CDR3 sequences in the sample, 5% to 6.5% were seen once. This clonotype was counted ten times or more. No antigen is known for it. General study results and limits: VDJdb-based matching was biased toward anti-spike CD8 responses and missed private and CD4 specificities.

Unmatched junction bases numbered 8, after V lost 0 bases and J lost 4 bases. This CDR3 has 17 amino acids. Germline V gene data show CDR1 as LGHDT and CDR2 as YNNKEL (reference sequence). The chain links TRBV3-1 to TRBJ2-3; 9 nucleotides agree with TRBD2. The specimen comprised whole blood, sampled at baseline. The clonotype was recovered from an adult who was a healthcare worker with PCR-confirmed SARS-CoV-2 infection or an uninfected control (not recorded which). This CDR3 reads CASSQDNKREVSDTQYF. The DNA for the CDR3 is TGTGCCAGCAGCCAAGATAATAAGCGGGAGGTCTCAGATACGCAGTATTTT.